Each of the 3 T cell receptor beta chains below was sequenced from the same sample in a study of blood T cells in healthy people across ages. The authors ran a second PCR of roughly 6 to 11 cycles using a sample-barcoded 5' primer and a J-beta primer mix. In TCRdb, the 5' RACE reads were re-called with MiXCR into one record per CDR3 protein. The profile shows 1,500,000 or so distinct CDR3 sequences, approximately 42% of them singletons. The sequenced sample was blood. The source is a woman younger than 30 in good health.

The table lists this clonotype with a few counts. The chain carries TRBV11-3 and TRBJ2-7, with 7 bases identical to TRBD2. This CDR3 has 15 amino acids. With V trimmed by 4 bases and J by 7 bases, 13 bases remained unmatched. Germline V gene data show CDR1 as SGHNT and CDR2 as YENEEA. The CDR3 sequence is CASSSGGSRGNEQYF. The DNA for the CDR3 is TGTGCCAGCAGCTCCGGGGGGTCTAGGGGCAATGAGCAGTACTTC.

The chain employs TRBV5-6 and TRBJ1-5; perhaps TRBD1 as D (6 bases). Germline values: CDR1 SGHDT, CDR2 YYEEEE. V gave up 1 base and J gave up 0 bases, with 14 bases separating them. The CDR3 runs 17 residues. The CDR3 sequence: CASSLFVDSYSNQPQHF. CDR3 nucleotide sequence: TGTGCCAGCAGCTTGTTTGTGGACAGCTATAGCAATCAGCCCCAGCATTTT.

The chain links TRBV15 to TRBJ1-2; D ambiguous. CDR3 length equals 15 residues. Trimming took off 7 bases at V and 8 bases at J, with 23 bases between the two ends. CDR1 LNHNV and CDR2 YYDKDF come from the germline V gene (reference sequence). DNA of the CDR3: TGTGCCACCAACGACCGTTCGACCCCGCGTGGGGGCTACACCTTC. It is translated as CATNDRSTPRGGYTF.